The 4 T cell receptor beta chains below come from one sample, sequenced in a study of read filtering for tumor transcriptome and immune sequencing. The library was built from around 400 ng RNA with molecular barcoded adaptors for alpha/delta and beta/gamma chains. TCRdb fed the reads into MiXCR, producing one record per CDR3 protein. The table lists about 40,000 distinct CDR3 sequences, 12% to 15% of them singletons. The specimen sequenced was a population of CD138-negative cells sorted from bone marrow. These receptors were taken from a donor aged 40 or over with multiple myeloma.

This clonotype was found many times. The V and J genes are TRBV4-3 and TRBJ2-3, with 8 positions matching TRBD1. The CDR3 runs to 17 residues. The junction had 6 bases not matched to a gene; V was cut back by 1 base and J by 0 bases. Germline loops: CDR1 LGHNA, CDR2 YSLEER. Written as DNA, the CDR3 is TGCGCCAGCAGCCAAGCCTATCGGACAGGGAGCACAGATACGCAGTATTTT. As protein: CASSQAYRTGSTDTQYF.

This clonotype was observed at least ten times. The chain employs TRBV7-2 and TRBJ2-2; D is undetermined. Between the trimmed V and J ends, which lost 4 bases and 7 bases, there was a span of 10 bases. This CDR3 has 13 residues. Germline V gene lookup returns CDR1 SGHTA and CDR2 FQGNSA. The CDR3 reads CASSSSTIGELFF. CDR3 nucleotide sequence: TGTGCCAGCAGCTCGAGTACGATCGGGGAGCTGTTTTTT. The variable domain in full, completed from reference TRBV7-2 and TRBJ2-2, reads GAGVSQSPSNKVTEKGKDVELRCDPISGHTALYWYRQSLGQGLEFLIYFQGNSAPDKSGLPSDRFSAERTGGSVSTLTIQRTQQEDSAVYLCASSSSTIGELFFGEGSRLTVL.

This clonotype was detected ten times or more. This chain uses TRBV12-3 or TRBV12-4 with TRBJ2-1; TRBD1 matches 9 bases. The trim removed 6 bases at V and 6 bases at J, leaving 9 bases unmatched. The CDR3 totals 15 residues. The CDR3 sequence: CASRLTGGVSNEQFF. In nucleotides, the CDR3 is TGTGCCAGCAGACTGACAGGGGGTGTAAGCAATGAGCAGTTCTTC.

This clonotype was seen many times. V and J are TRBV20-1 and TRBJ2-1; TRBD2 might be the D (5 bases). Trimming left V 0 bases short and J 6 bases short, with 15 bases between. The CDR3 has 15 residues. Germline lookup yields CDR1 DFQATT and CDR2 SNEGSKA (reference sequence). In DNA, the CDR3 is TGCAGTGCTAGAGATCGCCTGGGAGCGACCAATGAGCAGTTCTTC. Residues: CSARDRLGATNEQFF.